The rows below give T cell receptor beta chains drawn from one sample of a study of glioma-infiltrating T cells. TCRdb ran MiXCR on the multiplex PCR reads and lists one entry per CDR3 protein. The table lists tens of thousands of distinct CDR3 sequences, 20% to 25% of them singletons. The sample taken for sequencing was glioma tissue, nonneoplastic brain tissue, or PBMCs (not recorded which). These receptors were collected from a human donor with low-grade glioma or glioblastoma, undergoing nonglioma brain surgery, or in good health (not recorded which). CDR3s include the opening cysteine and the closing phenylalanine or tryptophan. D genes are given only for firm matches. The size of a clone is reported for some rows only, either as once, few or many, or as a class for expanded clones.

CDR3 protein: CASSQDSGTAYEQYF; CDR3 DNA: TGTGCCAGCAGCCAAGATAGTGGGACTGCCTACGAGCAGTACTTC; clone size: many; V gene: TRBV14; J gene: TRBJ2-7; D gene: -
CDR3 protein: CASSPTTGNTEAFF; CDR3 DNA: TGTGCCAGCAGCCCAACGACCGGGAACACTGAAGCTTTCTTT; clone size: once; V gene: TRBV9; J gene: TRBJ1-1; D gene: -
CDR3 protein: CASSIGVPRNQPQHF; CDR3 DNA: TGTGCCAGTAGTATAGGGGTCCCCAGGAATCAGCCCCAGCATTTT; clone size: few; V gene: TRBV19; J gene: TRBJ1-5; D gene: -
CDR3 protein: CASSHPGQGDSDTQYF; CDR3 DNA: TGCGCCAGCAGCCACCCGGGACAGGGGGATTCGGATACGCAGTATTTT; clone size: many; V gene: TRBV4-1; J gene: TRBJ2-3; D gene: TRBD1
CDR3 protein: CSVDETGVNTIYF; CDR3 DNA: TGCAGCGTTGATGAGACAGGGGTAAACACCATATATTTT; clone size: -; V gene: TRBV29-1; J gene: TRBJ1-3; D gene: TRBD1
CDR3 protein: CASSLSRVNTIYF; CDR3 DNA: TGTGCCAGCAGTTTATCCAGGGTGAACACCATATATTTT; clone size: -; V gene: TRBV12-3/TRBV12-4; J gene: TRBJ1-3; D gene: -
CDR3 protein: CSVMTGEVKDTQYF; CDR3 DNA: TGCAGCGTTATGACAGGGGAGGTGAAAGATACGCAGTATTTT; clone size: few; V gene: TRBV29-1; J gene: TRBJ2-3; D gene: TRBD1
CDR3 protein: CASSLDPDRGQFF; CDR3 DNA: TGCGCCAGCAGCTTGGATCCGGACAGGGGGCAGTTCTTC; clone size: few; V gene: TRBV5-1; J gene: TRBJ2-1; D gene: TRBD1
CDR3 protein: CASRAGLADEQYF; CDR3 DNA: TGTGCCAGCAGGGCCGGCCTAGCGGACGAGCAGTACTTC; clone size: many; V gene: TRBV2; J gene: TRBJ2-7; D gene: TRBD2
CDR3 protein: CSAGGTSYNEQFF; CDR3 DNA: TGCAGTGCTGGCGGGACTAGCTACAATGAGCAGTTCTTC; clone size: many; V gene: TRBV20-1; J gene: TRBJ2-1; D gene: TRBD2
CDR3 protein: CASSSAGRSPNRYEQYF; CDR3 DNA: TGCGCCAGCAGCTCCGCCGGACGGAGCCCTAACAGGTACGAGCAGTACTTC; clone size: -; V gene: TRBV5-1; J gene: TRBJ2-7; D gene: -
CDR3 protein: CASSLVGQSNYGYTF; CDR3 DNA: TGTGCCAGCAGCTTGGTTGGACAGTCTAACTATGGCTACACCTTC; clone size: many; V gene: TRBV7-2; J gene: TRBJ1-2; D gene: -
CDR3 protein: CASSLALRGVYGYTF; CDR3 DNA: TGTGCCAGCAGCTTAGCTCTCCGGGGGGTCTATGGCTACACCTTC; clone size: few; V gene: TRBV11-2; J gene: TRBJ1-2; D gene: -
CDR3 protein: CASSYSRSTEAFF; CDR3 DNA: TGTGCCAGCAGTTACTCCAGATCCACTGAAGCTTTCTTT; clone size: medium-sized; V gene: TRBV6-2/TRBV6-3; J gene: TRBJ1-1; D gene: -
CDR3 protein: CASSPRTSTQETQYF; CDR3 DNA: TGTGCCAGCAGTCCCCGGACGTCCACCCAAGAGACCCAGTACTTC; clone size: many; V gene: TRBV12-3/TRBV12-4; J gene: TRBJ2-5; D gene: -
CDR3 protein: CASSLNPSGRLRIEAFF; CDR3 DNA: TGTGCCAGCAGTTTAAACCCCTCCGGACGTCTGCGAATTGAAGCTTTCTTT; clone size: many; V gene: TRBV27; J gene: TRBJ1-1; D gene: -
CDR3 protein: CASSPGTSGSETQYF; CDR3 DNA: TGTGCCAGCAGCCCTGGGACTAGCGGTTCCGAGACCCAGTACTTC; clone size: many; V gene: TRBV7-2; J gene: TRBJ2-5; D gene: TRBD2
CDR3 protein: CAWTRGVGGDNEQFF; CDR3 DNA: TGTGCCTGGACGCGGGGAGTCGGGGGAGACAATGAGCAGTTCTTC; clone size: -; V gene: TRBV30; J gene: TRBJ2-1; D gene: -
CDR3 protein: CASSPGDRTGLYYGYTF; CDR3 DNA: TGTGCCAGCAGCCCCGGGGATCGGACAGGGCTCTACTATGGCTACACCTTC; clone size: many; V gene: TRBV7-6; J gene: TRBJ1-2; D gene: TRBD1
CDR3 protein: CASSPEAGSYGYTF; CDR3 DNA: TGTGCCAGCAGCCCCGAGGCGGGGTCCTATGGCTACACCTTC; clone size: -; V gene: TRBV9; J gene: TRBJ1-2; D gene: -
CDR3 protein: CASSLAGTKYF; CDR3 DNA: TGCGCCAGCAGCTTGGCGGGGACCAAGTACTTC; clone size: once; V gene: TRBV5-1; J gene: TRBJ2-5; D gene: -
CDR3 protein: CSASTEGLIYEQYF; CDR3 DNA: TGCAGTGCTAGTACTGAAGGCCTTATCTACGAGCAGTACTTC; clone size: many; V gene: TRBV20-1; J gene: TRBJ2-7; D gene: -
CDR3 protein: CASSETGRQETQYF; CDR3 DNA: TGTGCCAGCAGCGAAACGGGGAGGCAAGAGACCCAGTACTTC; clone size: many; V gene: TRBV14; J gene: TRBJ2-5; D gene: -
CDR3 protein: CSARLQGYSNQPQHF; CDR3 DNA: TGCAGTGCTAGGTTACAGGGTTATAGCAATCAGCCCCAGCATTTT; clone size: many; V gene: TRBV20-1; J gene: TRBJ1-5; D gene: -
CDR3 protein: CASAIGPGRETQYF; CDR3 DNA: TGTGCCAGCGCTATAGGTCCGGGGCGAGAGACCCAGTACTTC; clone size: -; V gene: TRBV19; J gene: TRBJ2-5; D gene: -
CDR3 protein: CASSLPWQRQNIQYF; CDR3 DNA: TGTGCCAGCAGCTTACCTTGGCAGAGACAAAACATTCAGTACTTC; clone size: -; V gene: TRBV11-2; J gene: TRBJ2-4; D gene: -
CDR3 protein: CASSFRTGIKDTQYF; CDR3 DNA: TGTGCCAGCAGCTTCAGGACAGGGATCAAAGATACGCAGTATTTT; clone size: many; V gene: TRBV7-9; J gene: TRBJ2-3; D gene: TRBD1
CDR3 protein: CASSYLSNTEAFF; CDR3 DNA: TGTGCCAGCAGTTACCTGTCCAACACTGAAGCTTTCTTT; clone size: many; V gene: TRBV6-2/TRBV6-3; J gene: TRBJ1-1; D gene: -
CDR3 protein: CASSLGLGTSSYEQYF; CDR3 DNA: TGTGCCAGCAGCTTAGGTCTCGGGACTTCCTCCTACGAGCAGTACTTC; clone size: -; V gene: TRBV6-2/TRBV6-3; J gene: TRBJ2-7; D gene: -
CDR3 protein: CASSLVSGSTEAFF; CDR3 DNA: TGTGCCAGCAGCTTGGTTAGTGGGTCCACTGAAGCTTTCTTT; clone size: many; V gene: TRBV5-4; J gene: TRBJ1-1; D gene: -
CDR3 protein: CATNAGQAADTQYF; CDR3 DNA: TGCGCCACAAATGCGGGGCAAGCAGCAGATACGCAGTATTTT; clone size: many; V gene: TRBV5-1; J gene: TRBJ2-3; D gene: -
CDR3 protein: CASILSRSGEQFF; CDR3 DNA: TGTGCCAGCATCCTATCGAGGTCCGGTGAGCAGTTCTTC; clone size: many; V gene: TRBV6-1; J gene: TRBJ2-1; D gene: -
CDR3 protein: CASSYSRGAGGYTF; CDR3 DNA: TGTGCCAGCAGTTACTCGAGGGGGGCTGGCGGCTACACCTTC; clone size: many; V gene: TRBV6-2/TRBV6-3; J gene: TRBJ1-2; D gene: -
CDR3 protein: CASSQKFLGGGRGTEAFF; CDR3 DNA: TGTGCCAGCAGTCAGAAATTCTTAGGAGGGGGCAGGGGCACTGAAGCTTTCTTT; clone size: -; V gene: TRBV12-3/TRBV12-4; J gene: TRBJ1-1; D gene: TRBD1
CDR3 protein: CASSSRDRVPYEQYF; CDR3 DNA: TGTGCCAGCAGCTCCCGGGACAGGGTCCCCTACGAGCAGTACTTC; clone size: many; V gene: TRBV11-2; J gene: TRBJ2-7; D gene: TRBD1
CDR3 protein: CASSQWTSGGLRTDTQYF; CDR3 DNA: TGTGCCAGCAGCCAGTGGACTAGCGGGGGGCTCCGCACAGATACGCAGTATTTT; clone size: -; V gene: TRBV4-2; J gene: TRBJ2-3; D gene: TRBD2
CDR3 protein: CATGGRASPTDTQYF; CDR3 DNA: TGTGCCACCGGCGGCCGGGCCTCCCCCACAGATACGCAGTATTTT; clone size: -; V gene: TRBV15; J gene: TRBJ2-3; D gene: -
CDR3 protein: CASSQRTGGYTEALF; CDR3 DNA: TGTGCCAGCAGCCAACGGACAGGGGGGTACACTGAAGCTTTATTT; clone size: -; V gene: TRBV3-1; J gene: TRBJ1-1; D gene: TRBD1
CDR3 protein: CASRQEQGATFLHF; CDR3 DNA: TGTGCCAGCAGACAAGAACAGGGGGCAACCTTCCTCCACTTT; clone size: -; V gene: TRBV3-1; J gene: TRBJ1-6; D gene: TRBD1
CDR3 protein: CASSLESGVAQPQHF; CDR3 DNA: TGTGCCAGCAGCTTGGAGTCAGGGGTGGCTCAGCCCCAGCATTTT; clone size: -; V gene: TRBV5-5; J gene: TRBJ1-5; D gene: -
CDR3 protein: CVSSLTGANQPQHF; CDR3 DNA: TGTGTTAGCTCTCTTACAGGGGCTAATCAGCCCCAGCATTTT; clone size: -; V gene: TRBV18; J gene: TRBJ1-5; D gene: TRBD1